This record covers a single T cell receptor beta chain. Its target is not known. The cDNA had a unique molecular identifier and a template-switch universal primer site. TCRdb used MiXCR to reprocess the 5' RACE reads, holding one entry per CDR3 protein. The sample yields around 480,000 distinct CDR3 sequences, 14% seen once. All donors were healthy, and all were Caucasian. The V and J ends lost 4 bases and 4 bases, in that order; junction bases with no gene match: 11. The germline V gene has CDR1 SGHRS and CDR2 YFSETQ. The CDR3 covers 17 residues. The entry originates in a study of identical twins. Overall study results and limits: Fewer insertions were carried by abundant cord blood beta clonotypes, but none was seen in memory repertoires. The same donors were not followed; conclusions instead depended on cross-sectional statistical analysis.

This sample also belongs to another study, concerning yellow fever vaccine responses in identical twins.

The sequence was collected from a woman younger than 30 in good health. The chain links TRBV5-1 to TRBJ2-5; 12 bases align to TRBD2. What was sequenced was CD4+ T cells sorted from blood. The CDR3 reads CASSPADQTSGRETQYF. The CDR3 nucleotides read TGCGCCAGCAGCCCGGCGGACCAGACTAGCGGGAGAGAGACCCAGTACTTC.